What follows are 20 T cell receptor beta chains derived from one specimen sequenced in a study of blood T cell repertoires in COVID-19. Profiling relied on immunoSEQ multiplex PCR, and the TCRdb table lists in-frame clones only, not all of them. The sample lists over 200,000 clones, roughly nine tenths seen once, with roughly 12% in the top ten. The sample comprised peripheral blood. The source of these receptors is a woman between 18 and 29 years old who had recovered from COVID-19.

The rearrangement links TRBV4-1 to TRBJ2-7; TRBD2 might be the D (5 bases). The CDR3 loop spans 16 amino acids. V was trimmed by 1 base and J by 4 bases, leaving 17 bases between them. Germline V gene lookup returns CDR1 MGHRA and CDR2 YSYEKL. CDR3 nucleotides: TGCGCCAGCAGCCAAGTCCAGGCCACAAGCGGATACGAGCAGTACTTC. Translated, it gives CASSQVQATSGYEQYF.

The gene calls are TRBV25-1 and TRBJ2-3, with D possibly matching TRBD2 (7 bases). CDR3 length: 17 residues. The V and J ends lost 1 base and 2 bases respectively, with 16 bases between them. Germline assignment: CDR1 MGHDK and CDR2 SYGVNS. CDR3 in amino acids: CASSESRGGGNTDTQYF. The CDR3 DNA follows: TGTGCCAGCAGTGAATCTCGCGGGGGCGGGAACACAGATACGCAGTATTTT. Full variable domain (missing parts from reference TRBV25-1 and TRBJ2-3): EADIYQTPRYLVIGTGKKITLECSQTMGHDKMYWYQQDPGMELHLIHYSYGVNSTEKGDLSSESTVSRIRTEHFPLTLESARPSHTSQYLCASSESRGGGNTDTQYFGPGTRLTVL.

The gene calls are TRBV25-1 and TRBJ2-7; TRBD1 agrees at 9 bases. The V and J ends lost 5 bases and 3 bases, in that order; junction bases with no gene match: 5. This CDR3 is built from 14 residues. Per the germline V gene, CDR1 is MGHDK and CDR2 is SYGVNS. The CDR3 DNA reads TGTGCCAGCAGTCCCCGGGACAGGGTCTACGAGCAGTACTTC. It yields the protein CASSPRDRVYEQYF.

The chain links TRBV25-1 to TRBJ2-3; 13 positions match TRBD2. J was trimmed by 9 bases and V by 1 base; bases with no gene match: 7. The CDR3 has 16 amino acids. In germline, CDR1 is MGHDK, CDR2 SYGVNS. In DNA, the CDR3 is TGTGCCAGCAGTGAATTTGGACTAGCGGGAGCCCAAACGCAGTATTTT. Translation: CASSEFGLAGAQTQYF.

The chain joins TRBV27 to TRBJ1-6, with 7 nucleotides matching TRBD1. Trimming cost V 6 bases and J 9 bases; bases outside gene matches: 8. Looked up from germline, CDR1 is MNHEY and CDR2 is SMNVEV (reference sequence). The CDR3 contains 14 residues. The CDR3, as DNA: TGTGCCAGCAGCTTCGACAGGGAAAGTTCACCCCTCCACTTT. Translation gives CASSFDRESSPLHF.

The rearrangement uses TRBV2 and TRBJ1-5, with 11 positions matching TRBD1. Germline-derived CDR1 and CDR2 are SNHLY and FYNNEI. The CDR3 runs to 16 residues. J gave up 4 bases and V 5 bases, and 7 bases lay outside the gene matches. CDR3 region: CASSTDRGRWNQPQHF. CDR3 sequence (DNA): TGTGCCAGCAGTACGGACAGGGGGCGATGGAATCAGCCCCAGCATTTT.

The rearrangement uses TRBV25-1 and TRBJ2-1; tentatively, D is TRBD2 (6 bases). V shed 1 base and J shed 4 bases, with 14 bases lying between them. This CDR3 region has 16 residues. CDR1 and CDR2 (germline): MGHDK, SYGVNS. The chain's CDR3 is CASSEWDRGRYNEQFF. The CDR3 DNA follows: TGTGCCAGCAGTGAATGGGACCGGGGGAGGTACAATGAGCAGTTCTTC.

V and J are TRBV30 and TRBJ1-2; TRBD1 agrees at 10 bases. Germline values: CDR1 GTSNPN, CDR2 SVGIG (reference sequence). Trimming cost V 3 bases and J 4 bases; bases outside gene matches: 8. The CDR3 has 15 residues. The CDR3 region has the DNA TGTGCCTGGAGCCGACAGGGGGCGGACCCCTATGGCTACACCTTC. Amino acid sequence: CAWSRQGADPYGYTF.

V usage is TRBV27 and J usage is TRBJ1-2; the D gene is possibly TRBD1 (5 bases). Germline V gene lookup returns CDR1 MNHEY and CDR2 SMNVEV (reference sequence). Trimming pared 5 bases from V and 8 bases from J, leaving 15 bases between. The CDR3 totals 13 residues. The CDR3 protein is CASSVGLRDGYTF. The CDR3 DNA follows: TGTGCCAGCAGTGTAGGACTAAGGGACGGCTACACCTTC.

This clone was observed once. This sequence joins TRBV28 and TRBJ1-4; D possibly corresponds to TRBD1 (5 bases). Trimming shortened V by 5 bases and J by 9 bases, and 19 bases separated the two germline ends. Per the germline V gene, CDR1 is MDHEN and CDR2 is SYDVKM. CDR3 length: 15 residues. The CDR3 reads CASSSPGYQGQKLFF. The CDR3 DNA is TGTGCCAGCAGTAGCCCAGGGTACCAAGGGCAAAAACTGTTTTTT.

The V gene is TRBV7-2, the J gene TRBJ2-6; no definite D call. V lost 6 bases to trimming and J lost 0 bases, with 3 bases between them. Per germline, CDR1 SGHTA and CDR2 FQGNSA. The CDR3 sequence is 13 residues long. CDR3 DNA sequence: TGTGCCAGCAGTTACTCTGGGGCCAACGTCCTGACTTTC. Residues: CASSYSGANVLTF.

The sample holds a few counts of this clone. V is TRBV7-3 and J is TRBJ1-6; 8 bases line up with TRBD1. Germline V gene data show CDR1 as SGHTA and CDR2 as FQGTGA. The trim removed 0 bases at V and 9 bases at J, leaving 16 bases unmatched. The length of the CDR3 is 19 residues. CDR3: CASSLTEVISQGAFSPLHF. In DNA form, the CDR3 reads TGTGCCAGCAGCTTAACGGAGGTCATCAGCCAGGGGGCTTTTTCACCCCTCCACTTT.

The chain is built from TRBV2 and TRBJ2-2; TRBD2 matches at 9 bases. Trimming removed 4 bases from V and 7 bases from J; junction bases left unmatched: 10. CDR1 and CDR2 (germline): SNHLY, FYNNEI. This CDR3 is built from 16 residues. CDR3 nucleotides: TGTGCCAGCAGTGGGGGCGGGAGGGCCGATGTCGGGGAGCTGTTTTTT. Protein product: CASSGGGRADVGELFF.

This chain links TRBV7-2 with TRBJ1-2; a weak D match, TRBD1 (6 bases). Trimming cost V 5 bases and J 5 bases, with 27 bases left between them. The CDR3 consists of 18 residues. Germline CDR1 is SGHTA and CDR2 is FQGNSA. The CDR3 DNA follows: TGTGCCAGCAGCGTAAGCGGGGGGCCCATGGAGGTTTATTATGGCTACACCTTC. It yields the protein CASSVSGGPMEVYYGYTF. Full variable domain (remainder filled in from reference TRBV7-2 and TRBJ1-2): GAGVSQSPSNKVTEKGKDVELRCDPISGHTALYWYRQSLGQGLEFLIYFQGNSAPDKSGLPSDRFSAERTGGSVSTLTIQRTQQEDSAVYLCASSVSGGPMEVYYGYTFGSGTRLTVV.

CDR3 residues: CASSMGPGASEAFF. DNA for the CDR3: TGTGCCAGTAGTATGGGACCAGGGGCGAGTGAAGCTTTCTTT. The chain has TRBV19 and TRBJ1-1, with a tentative D call TRBD1 (6 bases). The V and J ends lost 3 bases and 7 bases respectively, with 15 bases between them. The CDR3 runs to 14 residues. CDR1 is LNHDA and CDR2 is SQIVND in the germline V gene (reference sequence).

Notes on this clone: In the same sample, other DNA sequences code for this CDR3. The chain employs TRBV9 and TRBJ2-1; 7 nucleotides agree with TRBD1. Germline V CDR1 and CDR2: SGDLS, YYNGEE. CDR3 length equals 15 residues. Unmatched junction bases numbered 4, after V lost 0 bases and J lost 4 bases. The CDR3: CASSVGQGAYNEQFF. The CDR3, as DNA: TGTGCCAGCAGCGTAGGACAGGGAGCGTACAATGAGCAGTTCTTC. Full variable domain (rest looked up from reference TRBV9 and TRBJ2-1): DSGVTQTPKHLITATGQRVTLRCSPRSGDLSVYWYQQSLDQGLQFLIQYYNGEERAKGNILERFSAQQFPDLHSELNLSSLELGDSALYFCASSVGQGAYNEQFFGPGTRLTVL.

This chain connects TRBV27 to TRBJ1-2; the match to TRBD1 covers 8 bases. Germline V CDR1 and CDR2: MNHEY, SMNVEV (reference sequence). Trimming cost V 5 bases and J 8 bases; bases outside gene matches: 10. The length of the CDR3 is 14 residues. In DNA form, the CDR3 reads TGTGCCAGCAGTACCTTGGACAGGGCGGAGGGCTACACCTTC. Protein product: CASSTLDRAEGYTF.

The rearrangement uses TRBV3-1 (or the pseudogene TRBV3-2) and TRBJ2-2; 7 positions match TRBD2. The V and J ends lost 5 bases and 4 bases, in that order; junction bases with no gene match: 13. Per germline, CDR1 LGHDT and CDR2 YNNKEL (reference sequence). The CDR3 consists of 17 residues. CDR3 bases: TGTGCCAGCAGCTACTCTTACGGGGGGAGAGGCACCGGGGAGCTGTTTTTT. As protein: CASSYSYGGRGTGELFF.

The chain links TRBV7-9 to TRBJ2-2; D possibly corresponds to TRBD2 (5 bases). The CDR3 sequence is 17 residues long. Trimming left V 3 bases short and J 6 bases short, with 20 bases between. Germline V CDR1 and CDR2: SEHNR, FQNEAQ (reference sequence). CDR3 protein: CASSFFSELGRAGELFF. The CDR3 DNA follows: TGTGCCAGCAGCTTTTTCTCCGAGCTAGGGCGGGCCGGGGAGCTGTTTTTT.

The rearrangement links TRBV7-2 to TRBJ2-7; 10 nucleotides match TRBD2. The CDR3 spans 16 residues. J was trimmed by 0 bases and V by 5 bases; bases with no gene match: 7. Germline assignment: CDR1 SGHTA and CDR2 FQGNSA. CDR3 in amino acids: CASSILAGGNSYEQYF. The CDR3 DNA sequence: TGTGCCAGCAGCATCTTAGCGGGGGGCAACTCCTACGAGCAGTACTTC. Together with reference TRBV7-2 and TRBJ2-7, the CDR3 gives the full variable domain: GAGVSQSPSNKVTEKGKDVELRCDPISGHTALYWYRQSLGQGLEFLIYFQGNSAPDKSGLPSDRFSAERTGGSVSTLTIQRTQQEDSAVYLCASSILAGGNSYEQYFGPGTRLTVT.